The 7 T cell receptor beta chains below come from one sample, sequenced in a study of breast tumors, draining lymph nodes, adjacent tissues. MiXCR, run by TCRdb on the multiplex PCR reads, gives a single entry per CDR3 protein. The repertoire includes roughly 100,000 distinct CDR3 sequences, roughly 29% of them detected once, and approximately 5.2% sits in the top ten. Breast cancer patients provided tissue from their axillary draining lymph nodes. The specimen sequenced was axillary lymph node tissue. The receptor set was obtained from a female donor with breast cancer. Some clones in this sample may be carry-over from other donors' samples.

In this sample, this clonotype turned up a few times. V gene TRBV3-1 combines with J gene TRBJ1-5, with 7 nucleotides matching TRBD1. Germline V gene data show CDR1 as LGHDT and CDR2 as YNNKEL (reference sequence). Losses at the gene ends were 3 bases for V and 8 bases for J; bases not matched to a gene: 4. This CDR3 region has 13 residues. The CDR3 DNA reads TGTGCCAGCAGCCAGACAGGGCGCGAGCCCCAGCATTTT. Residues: CASSQTGREPQHF.

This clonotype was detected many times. The CDR3 nucleotides are TGTGCCAGCAGCTTAGCCACCGGGAATGAGCAGTTCTTC. The encoded protein is CASSLATGNEQFF. J is TRBJ2-1 and V is TRBV11-2; D gene unclear. Trimming pared 1 base from V and 7 bases from J, leaving 8 bases between. This CDR3 region has 13 residues. Looked up from germline, CDR1 is SGHAT and CDR2 is FQNNGV.

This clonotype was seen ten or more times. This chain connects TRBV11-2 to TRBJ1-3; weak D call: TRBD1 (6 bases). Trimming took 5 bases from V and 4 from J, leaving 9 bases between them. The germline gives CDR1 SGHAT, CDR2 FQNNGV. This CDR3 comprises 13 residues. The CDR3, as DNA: TGTGCCAGCAGCACAGGGCAAGGAAACACCATATATTTT. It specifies CASSTGQGNTIYF.

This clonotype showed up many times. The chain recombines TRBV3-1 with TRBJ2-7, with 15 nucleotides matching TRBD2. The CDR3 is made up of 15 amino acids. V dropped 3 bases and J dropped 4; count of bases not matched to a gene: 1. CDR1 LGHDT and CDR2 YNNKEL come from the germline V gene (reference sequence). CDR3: CASSQGLAGGYEQYF. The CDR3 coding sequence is TGTGCCAGCAGCCAGGGACTAGCGGGGGGTTACGAGCAGTACTTC.

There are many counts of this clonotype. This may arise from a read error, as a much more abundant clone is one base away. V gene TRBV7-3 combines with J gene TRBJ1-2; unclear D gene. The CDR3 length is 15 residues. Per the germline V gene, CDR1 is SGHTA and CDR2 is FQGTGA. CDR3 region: CASSPGMSGLGGYPF. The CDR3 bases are TGTGCCAGCAGCCCAGGAATGTCTGGCCTCGGAGGCTACCCCTTC.

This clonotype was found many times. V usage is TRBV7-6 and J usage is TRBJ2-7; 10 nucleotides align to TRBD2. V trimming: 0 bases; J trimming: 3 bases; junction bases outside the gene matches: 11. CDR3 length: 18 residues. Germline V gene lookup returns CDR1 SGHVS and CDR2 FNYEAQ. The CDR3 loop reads CASSLAPRSERGGYEQYF. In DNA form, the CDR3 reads TGTGCCAGCAGCTTAGCGCCCCGCAGTGAGCGGGGGGGCTACGAGCAGTACTTC.

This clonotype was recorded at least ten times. CDR3 nucleotides: TGTGCCAGCAGTTTTCCCGGTCGGAGGAGGGAGACCCAGTACTTC. Translation: CASSFPGRRRETQYF. This chain uses TRBV28 with TRBJ2-5; a possible D gene is TRBD2 (5 bases). Trimming took 3 bases from V and 5 from J, leaving 16 bases between them. This CDR3 has 15 residues. The V gene's germline CDR1 is MDHEN and CDR2 SYDVKM.